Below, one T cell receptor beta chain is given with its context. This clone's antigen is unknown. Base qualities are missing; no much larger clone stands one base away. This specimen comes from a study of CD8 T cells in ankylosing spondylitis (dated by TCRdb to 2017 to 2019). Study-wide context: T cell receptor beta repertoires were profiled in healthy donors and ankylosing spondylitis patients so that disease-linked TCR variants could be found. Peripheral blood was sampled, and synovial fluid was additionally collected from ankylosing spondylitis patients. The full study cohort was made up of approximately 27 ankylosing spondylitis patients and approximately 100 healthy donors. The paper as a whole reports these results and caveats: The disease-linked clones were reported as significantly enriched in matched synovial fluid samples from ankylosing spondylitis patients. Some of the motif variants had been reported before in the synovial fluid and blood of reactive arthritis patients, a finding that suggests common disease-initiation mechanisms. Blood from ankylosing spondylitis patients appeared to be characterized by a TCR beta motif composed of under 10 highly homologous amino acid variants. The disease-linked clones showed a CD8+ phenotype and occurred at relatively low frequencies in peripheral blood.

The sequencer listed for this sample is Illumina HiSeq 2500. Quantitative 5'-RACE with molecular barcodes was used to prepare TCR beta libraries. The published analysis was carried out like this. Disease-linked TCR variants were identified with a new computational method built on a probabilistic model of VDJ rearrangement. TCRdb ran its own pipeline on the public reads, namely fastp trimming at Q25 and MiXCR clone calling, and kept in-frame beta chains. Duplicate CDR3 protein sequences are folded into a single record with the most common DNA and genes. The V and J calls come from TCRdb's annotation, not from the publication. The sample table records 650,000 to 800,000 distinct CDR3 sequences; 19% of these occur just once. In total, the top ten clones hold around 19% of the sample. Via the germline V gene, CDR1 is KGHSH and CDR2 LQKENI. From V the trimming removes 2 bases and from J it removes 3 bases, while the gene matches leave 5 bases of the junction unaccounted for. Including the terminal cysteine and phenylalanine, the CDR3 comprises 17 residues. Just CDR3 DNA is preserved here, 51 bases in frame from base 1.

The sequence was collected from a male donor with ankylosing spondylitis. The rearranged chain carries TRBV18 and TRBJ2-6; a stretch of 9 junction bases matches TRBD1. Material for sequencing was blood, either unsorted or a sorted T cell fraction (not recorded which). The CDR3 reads CASSPSGTGIGANVLTF. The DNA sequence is TGTGCCAGCTCACCATCCGGGACAGGGATTGGGGCCAACGTCCTGACTTTC.